This T cell receptor beta chain came from a study of blood T cell repertoires in COVID-19. Germline values: CDR1 SGHVS, CDR2 FQNEAQ. V gave up 8 bases and J gave up 4 bases; unmatched junction bases: 8. CDR3 length: 14 residues. The data were produced by immunoSEQ multiplex PCR, yet TCRdb's version contains in-frame clones alone and is incomplete. This repertoire shows approximately 190,000 clones, 84% found once; its top ten account for 5.1%. The sample taken for sequencing was peripheral blood. The sequence was obtained from an older woman with active or convalescent COVID-19. The rearrangement joins TRBV7-8 to TRBJ2-7; 10 positions match TRBD2. The CDR3 protein is CASQSSGRAYEQYF. The CDR3, as DNA: TGTGCCAGCCAAAGCAGCGGGAGGGCTTACGAGCAGTACTTC.